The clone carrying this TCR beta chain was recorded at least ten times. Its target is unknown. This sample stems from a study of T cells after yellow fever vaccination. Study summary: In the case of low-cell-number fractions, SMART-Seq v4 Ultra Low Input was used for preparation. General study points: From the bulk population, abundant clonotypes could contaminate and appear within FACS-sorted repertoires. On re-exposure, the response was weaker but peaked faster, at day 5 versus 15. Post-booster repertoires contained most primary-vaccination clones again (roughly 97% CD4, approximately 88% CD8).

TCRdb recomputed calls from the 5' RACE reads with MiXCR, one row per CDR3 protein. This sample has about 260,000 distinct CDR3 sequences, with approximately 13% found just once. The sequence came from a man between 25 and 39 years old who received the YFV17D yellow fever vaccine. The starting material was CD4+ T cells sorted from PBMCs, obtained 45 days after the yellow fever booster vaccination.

This chain's CDR3 is CASSLAVDYEQYF. The CDR3, as DNA: TGTGCCAGCAGTTTAGCGGTCGACTACGAGCAGTACTTC. The chain is built from TRBV12-3 or TRBV12-4 and TRBJ2-7, with unresolved D. The CDR3 length is 13 residues. Trimming cost V 0 bases and J 3 bases, with 6 bases left between them.